The source of this TCR beta chain is a study of blood T cells in healthy people across ages. For the second PCR, which ran for about 6 to 11 cycles, a sample-barcoded 5' primer and a J-beta primer mix were used. Through a template-switch adaptor with 12 random nucleotides, each cDNA molecule received a tag. In TCRdb, the 5' RACE reads were re-called with MiXCR into one record per CDR3 protein. Of 800,000 to 1,300,000 distinct CDR3 sequences listed, 20% to 25% are singletons. Looked up from germline, CDR1 is SGHNT and CDR2 is YYREEE (reference sequence). V was trimmed by 4 bases and J by 0 bases, leaving 16 bases between them. The CDR3 is 16 amino acids. Study-level findings and limits: The CMV status of each donor remained undetermined, and this could have confounded shifts in expanded clonotypes. Researchers judged that diversity estimates from one million T cells fell short of true values.

Of note for this clonotype: The antigen is undetermined.

The same data also went into a second study, on T cells of mothers and their children. That work contributes: A few healthy Caucasian mothers, along with their six children, served as the donors.

The chain has TRBV5-4 and TRBJ1-1; D remains unclear. The source is a girl aged 2-15 years in good health. The sample was blood. DNA for the CDR3: TGTGCCAGCAGCCTAGGGTGGGCAGCTATGAACACTGAAGCTTTCTTT. Its translation: CASSLGWAAMNTEAFF.